This T cell receptor (beta chain) stems from a study of blood T cell repertoires in COVID-19. Study details: PBMCs, B-cell-depleted T cells, or T cells were the source of the cDNA or gDNA that made up the material.

The V and J ends lost 6 bases and 1 base, in that order; junction bases with no gene match: 6. Germline V gene lookup returns CDR1 ENHRY and CDR2 SYGVKD. The CDR3 runs 15 residues. In the source study's methods: Reference gene primer amplification yielded estimated nucleated cell counts. Only in-frame clones appear in the TCRdb table, and some are missing; sequencing was by immunoSEQ multiplex PCR. The V and J calls and the clone size are those of that table, but D and trimming were determined from the DNA. The sample contains about 200,000 clones, 85% to 95% of which appear only once. Seattle patient enrollment occurred during active infection, with longitudinal follow-up thereafter.

The chain uses TRBV10-3 and TRBJ2-3, with TRBD1 identical over 8 bases. This clonotype was obtained from a man aged 25 to 40 with COVID-19, enrolled during active disease. Sequencing used peripheral blood. CDR3 in amino acids: CAISKDRDGTDTQYF. CDR3 bases: TGTGCCATCAGCAAGGACAGGGACGGCACAGATACGCAGTATTTT.